This T cell receptor beta chain was recorded in a study of cytomegalovirus exposure and HLA in healthy donors. In the PCR, 60 Vbeta and 13 Jbeta primers were used. Generated by immunoSEQ multiplex PCR, the TCRdb table keeps only in-frame clones and is missing some. This sample has more than 150,000 clones, with about 81% found just once. Details on this clone: Its specificity is unknown.

Study-wide results and caveats: In a later analysis, productive TCRs from donors in an Asian-associated ancestry cluster reportedly carried fewer N-insertions than the cohort mean.

Trimming removed 2 bases from V and 5 bases from J, with 10 bases in between. The CDR3 has 14 residues. Germline V lookup: CDR1 SGHKS, CDR2 YYEKEE (reference sequence). The clonotype was recovered from a woman under 30 in good health and CMV-seropositive. This chain links TRBV5-5 with TRBJ1-4; no clear D gene. The specimen sequenced was PBMCs. The CDR3: CASSLQVTNEKLFF. Here the CDR3 DNA reads TGTGCCAGCAGCTTACAAGTTACGAATGAAAAACTGTTTTTT.